The TCR beta chain described here comes from a study of metastatic and nonmetastatic thyroid tumors. From the PCR reads, TCRdb re-called clones with MiXCR. The sample lists some 22,000 clones, approximately 23% occurring once. Patients had received no treatment of any kind before thyroid surgery. Trimming cost V 4 bases and J 7 bases, with 10 bases left between them. This CDR3 contains 12 residues. Germline V gene data show CDR1 as MNHEY and CDR2 as SVGEGT. The sequenced sample was tumor tissue. The chain uses TRBV6-2 or TRBV6-3 and TRBJ1-2; D not certain. The origin of this receptor is a female donor with papillary thyroid cancer or a benign thyroid nodule (not recorded which). Some clones in this sample may be carry-over from other donors' samples. CDR3 sequence (DNA): TGTGCCAGCAGTTGGTCGATAAGTGGCTACACCTTC. Protein: CASSWSISGYTF.